This T cell receptor beta chain was recorded in a study of patients and donors after allogeneic stem cell transplantation. TCRdb redid the calling of the RT-PCR reads with MiXCR, one entry per CDR3 protein. In the table there are 900,000 to 1,000,000 distinct CDR3 sequences, more than 15% of which are singletons. This clonotype was observed at least ten times. The V end was cut by 6 bases, the J end by 5 bases, with 13 bases between. The CDR3 sequence is 13 residues long. The rearrangement joins TRBV12-3 or TRBV12-4 to TRBJ2-5, with D perhaps matching TRBD2 (7 bases). Sequencing was done on a sample of blood, either unsorted or a sorted T cell fraction (not recorded which). This sequence originates from a human donor who was either an allogeneic HSCT recipient or a stem cell or donor lymphocyte infusion donor (not recorded which). It is not recorded whose cells these are; they may come from a transplant donor. The CDR3 sequence is CASRTQGGETQYF. DNA of the CDR3: TGTGCCAGCAGGACACAGGGAGGGGAGACCCAGTACTTC.